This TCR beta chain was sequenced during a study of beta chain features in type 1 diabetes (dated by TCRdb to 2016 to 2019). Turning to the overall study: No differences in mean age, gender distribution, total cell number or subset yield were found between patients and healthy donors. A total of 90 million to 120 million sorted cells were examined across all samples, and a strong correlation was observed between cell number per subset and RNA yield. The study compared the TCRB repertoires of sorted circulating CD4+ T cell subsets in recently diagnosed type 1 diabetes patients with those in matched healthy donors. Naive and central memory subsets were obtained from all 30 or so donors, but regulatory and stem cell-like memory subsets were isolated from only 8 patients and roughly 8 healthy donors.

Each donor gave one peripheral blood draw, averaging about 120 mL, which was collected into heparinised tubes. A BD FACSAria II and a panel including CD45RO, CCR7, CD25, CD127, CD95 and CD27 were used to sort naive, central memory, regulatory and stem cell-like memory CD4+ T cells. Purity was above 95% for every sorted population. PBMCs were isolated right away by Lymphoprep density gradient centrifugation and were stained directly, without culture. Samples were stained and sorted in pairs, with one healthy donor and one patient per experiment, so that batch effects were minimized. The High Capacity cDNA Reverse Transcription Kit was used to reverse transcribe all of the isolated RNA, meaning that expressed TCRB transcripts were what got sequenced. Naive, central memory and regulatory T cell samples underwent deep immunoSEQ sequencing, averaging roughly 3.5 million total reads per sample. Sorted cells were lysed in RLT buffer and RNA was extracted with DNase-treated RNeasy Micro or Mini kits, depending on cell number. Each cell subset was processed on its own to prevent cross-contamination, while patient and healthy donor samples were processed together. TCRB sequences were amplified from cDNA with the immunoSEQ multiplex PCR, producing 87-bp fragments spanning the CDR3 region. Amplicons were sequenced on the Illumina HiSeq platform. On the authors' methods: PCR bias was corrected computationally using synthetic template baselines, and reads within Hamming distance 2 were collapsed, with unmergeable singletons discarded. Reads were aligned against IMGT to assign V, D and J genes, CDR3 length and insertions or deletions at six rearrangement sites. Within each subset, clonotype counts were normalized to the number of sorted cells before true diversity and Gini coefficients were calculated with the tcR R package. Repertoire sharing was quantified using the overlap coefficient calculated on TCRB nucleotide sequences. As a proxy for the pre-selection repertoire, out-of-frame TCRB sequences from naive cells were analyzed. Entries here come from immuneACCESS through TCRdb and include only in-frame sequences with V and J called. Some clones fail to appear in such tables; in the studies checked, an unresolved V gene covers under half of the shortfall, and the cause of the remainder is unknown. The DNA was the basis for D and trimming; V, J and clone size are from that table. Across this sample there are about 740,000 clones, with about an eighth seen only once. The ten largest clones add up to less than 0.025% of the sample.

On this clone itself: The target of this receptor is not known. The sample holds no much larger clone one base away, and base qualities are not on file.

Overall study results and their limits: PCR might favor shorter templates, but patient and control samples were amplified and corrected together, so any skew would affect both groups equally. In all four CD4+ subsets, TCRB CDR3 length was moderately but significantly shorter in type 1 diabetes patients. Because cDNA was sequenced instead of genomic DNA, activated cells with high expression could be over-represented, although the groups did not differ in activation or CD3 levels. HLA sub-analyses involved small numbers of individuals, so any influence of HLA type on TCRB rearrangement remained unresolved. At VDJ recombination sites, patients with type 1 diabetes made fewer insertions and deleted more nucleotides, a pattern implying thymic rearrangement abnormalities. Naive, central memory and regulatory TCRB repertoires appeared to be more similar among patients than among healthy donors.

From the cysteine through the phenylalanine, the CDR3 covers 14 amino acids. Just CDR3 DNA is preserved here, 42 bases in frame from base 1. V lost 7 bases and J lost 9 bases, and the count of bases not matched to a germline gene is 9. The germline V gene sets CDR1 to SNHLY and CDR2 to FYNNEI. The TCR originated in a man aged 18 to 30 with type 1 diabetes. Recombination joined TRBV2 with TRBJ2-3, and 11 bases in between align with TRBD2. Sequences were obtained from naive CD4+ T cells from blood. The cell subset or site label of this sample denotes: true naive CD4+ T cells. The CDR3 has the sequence CASTGTSGRGTQYF. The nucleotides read TGTGCCAGCACCGGGACTAGCGGACGAGGGACGCAGTATTTT.